The clone carrying this T cell receptor beta chain came up once. This sample is drawn from a study of PD-1 blockade in classical Hodgkin lymphoma. Documented time point: cycle 4 day 1 (C4D1), after less than 7 weeks of nivolumab. Every one of the patients relapsed after autologous stem cell transplantation (brentuximab vedotin exposure was variable). V lost 4 bases and J lost 4, with 10 bases in between. This CDR3 is built from 13 residues. The germline gives CDR1 MGHDK, CDR2 SYGVNS. Sequencing was performed with immunoSEQ multiplex PCR; in TCRdb, only in-frame clones are kept and a portion is missing. This table has roughly 60,000 clones, around 90% appearing once.

The rearrangement uses TRBV25-1 and TRBJ1-2; tentatively, D is TRBD1 (5 bases). The sequence derives from a human donor with classical Hodgkin lymphoma. Sequences were derived from peripheral blood mononuclear cells (PBMCs), sampled before the fourth cycle of nivolumab. As DNA, the CDR3 is TGTGCCAGCAGTGTTCAGGGTGCCTATGGCTACACCTTC. Its protein product is CASSVQGAYGYTF.